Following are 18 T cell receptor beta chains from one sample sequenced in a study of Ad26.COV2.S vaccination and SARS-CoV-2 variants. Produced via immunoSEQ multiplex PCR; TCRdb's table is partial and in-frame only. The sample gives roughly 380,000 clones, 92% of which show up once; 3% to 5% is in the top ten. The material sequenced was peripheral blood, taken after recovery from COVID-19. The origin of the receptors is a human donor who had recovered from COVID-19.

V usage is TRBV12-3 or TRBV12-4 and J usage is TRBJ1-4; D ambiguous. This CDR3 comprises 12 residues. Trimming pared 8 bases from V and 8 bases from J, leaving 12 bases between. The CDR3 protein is CASGRGGEKLFF. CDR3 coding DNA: TGTGCCAGCGGCCGGGGAGGCGAAAAACTGTTTTTT.

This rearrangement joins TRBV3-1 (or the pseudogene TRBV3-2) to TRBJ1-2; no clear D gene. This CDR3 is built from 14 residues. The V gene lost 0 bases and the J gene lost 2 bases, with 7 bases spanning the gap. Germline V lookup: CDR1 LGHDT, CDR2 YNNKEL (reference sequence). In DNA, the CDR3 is TGTGCCAGCAGCCAAGAAAGCAGAAACTATGGCTACACCTTC. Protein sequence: CASSQESRNYGYTF.

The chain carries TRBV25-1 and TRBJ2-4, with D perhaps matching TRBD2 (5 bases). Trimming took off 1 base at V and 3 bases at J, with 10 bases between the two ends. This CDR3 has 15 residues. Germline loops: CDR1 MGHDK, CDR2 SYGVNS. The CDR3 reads CASSEFLGDKNIQYF. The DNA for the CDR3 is TGTGCCAGCAGTGAATTCCTCGGGGACAAAAACATTCAGTACTTC.

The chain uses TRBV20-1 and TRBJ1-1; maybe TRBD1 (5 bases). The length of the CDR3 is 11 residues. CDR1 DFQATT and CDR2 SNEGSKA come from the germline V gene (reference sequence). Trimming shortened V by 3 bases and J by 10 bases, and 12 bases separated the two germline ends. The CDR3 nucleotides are TGCAGTGCTAGTTTGGGGGAGGGAGCTTTCTTT. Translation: CSASLGEGAFF.

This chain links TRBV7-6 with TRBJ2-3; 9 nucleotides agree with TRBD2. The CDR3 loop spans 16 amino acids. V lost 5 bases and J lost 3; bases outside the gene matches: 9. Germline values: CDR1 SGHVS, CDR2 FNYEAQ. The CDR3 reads CASSAASGVRTDTQYF. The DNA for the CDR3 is TGTGCCAGCAGCGCAGCTAGCGGGGTTAGGACAGATACGCAGTATTTT. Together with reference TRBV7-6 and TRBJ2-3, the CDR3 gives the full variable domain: GAGVSQSPRYKVTKRGQDVALRCDPISGHVSLYWYRQALGQGPEFLTYFNYEAQQDKSGLPNDRFSAERPEGSISTLTIQRTEQRDSAMYRCASSAASGVRTDTQYFGPGTRLTVL.

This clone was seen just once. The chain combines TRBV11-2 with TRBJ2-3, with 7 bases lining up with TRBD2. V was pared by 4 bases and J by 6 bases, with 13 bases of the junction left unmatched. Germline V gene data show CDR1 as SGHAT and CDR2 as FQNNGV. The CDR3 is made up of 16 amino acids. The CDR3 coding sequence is TGTGCCAGCAGCTCCTTAAGAGGGAGGGGCTTGGATACGCAGTATTTT. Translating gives CASSSLRGRGLDTQYF.

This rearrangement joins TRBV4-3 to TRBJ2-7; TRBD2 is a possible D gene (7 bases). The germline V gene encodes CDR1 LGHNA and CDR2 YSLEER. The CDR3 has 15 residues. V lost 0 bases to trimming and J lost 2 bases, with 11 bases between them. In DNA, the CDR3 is TGCGCCAGCAGCCAAGAAGAGGGGGGGCCCTACGAGCAGTACTTC. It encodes CASSQEEGGPYEQYF.

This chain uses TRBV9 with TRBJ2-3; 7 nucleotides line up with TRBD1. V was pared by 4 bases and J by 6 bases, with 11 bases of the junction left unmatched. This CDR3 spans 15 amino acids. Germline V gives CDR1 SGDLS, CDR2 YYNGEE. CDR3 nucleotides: TGTGCCAGCAGCACGCGACAGGGATCTGGTGATACGCAGTATTTT. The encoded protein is CASSTRQGSGDTQYF.

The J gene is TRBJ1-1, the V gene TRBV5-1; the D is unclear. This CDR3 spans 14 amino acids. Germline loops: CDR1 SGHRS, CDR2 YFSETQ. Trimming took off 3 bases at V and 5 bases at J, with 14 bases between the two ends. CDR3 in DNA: TGCGCCAGCAGCTCGCGAGGGATACCGACTGAAGCTTTCTTT. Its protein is CASSSRGIPTEAFF.

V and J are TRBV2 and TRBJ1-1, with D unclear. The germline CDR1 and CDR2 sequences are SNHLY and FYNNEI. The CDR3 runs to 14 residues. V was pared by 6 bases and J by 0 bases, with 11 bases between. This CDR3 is CASSLDLMNTEAFF. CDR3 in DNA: TGTGCCAGCAGCCTGGACCTCATGAACACTGAAGCTTTCTTT.

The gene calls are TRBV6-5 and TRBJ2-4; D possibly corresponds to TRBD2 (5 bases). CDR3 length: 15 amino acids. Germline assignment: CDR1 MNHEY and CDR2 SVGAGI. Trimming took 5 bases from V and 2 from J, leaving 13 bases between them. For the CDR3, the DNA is TGTGCCAGCAGTACCTCGGTGACTACCAAAAACATTCAGTACTTC. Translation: CASSTSVTTKNIQYF.

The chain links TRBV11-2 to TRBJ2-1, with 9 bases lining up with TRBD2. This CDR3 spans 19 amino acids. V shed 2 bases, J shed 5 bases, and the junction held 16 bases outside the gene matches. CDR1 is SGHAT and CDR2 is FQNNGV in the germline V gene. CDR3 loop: CASSLRGIVAGGPNNEQFF. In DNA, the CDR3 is TGTGCCAGCAGCTTACGAGGGATCGTGGCGGGGGGGCCCAACAATGAGCAGTTCTTC.

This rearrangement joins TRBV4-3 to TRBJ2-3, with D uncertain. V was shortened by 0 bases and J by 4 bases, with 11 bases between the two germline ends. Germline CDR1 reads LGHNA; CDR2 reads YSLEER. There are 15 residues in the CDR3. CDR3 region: CASSQDLAESDTQYF. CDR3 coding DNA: TGCGCCAGCAGCCAAGACTTAGCAGAGTCAGATACGCAGTATTTT.

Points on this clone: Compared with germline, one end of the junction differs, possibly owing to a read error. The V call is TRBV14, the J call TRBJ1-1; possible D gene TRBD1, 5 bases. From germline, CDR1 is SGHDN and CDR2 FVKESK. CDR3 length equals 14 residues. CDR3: CASSPFRVTTQAFF. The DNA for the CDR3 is TGTGCCAGCAGCCCCTTCAGGGTGACCACTCAAGCTTTCTTT.

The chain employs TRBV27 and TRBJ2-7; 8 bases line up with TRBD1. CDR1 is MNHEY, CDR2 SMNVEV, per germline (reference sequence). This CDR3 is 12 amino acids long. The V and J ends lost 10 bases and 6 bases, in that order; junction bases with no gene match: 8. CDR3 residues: CATWTGKGEQYF. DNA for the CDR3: TGTGCCACCTGGACAGGGAAAGGCGAGCAGTACTTC.

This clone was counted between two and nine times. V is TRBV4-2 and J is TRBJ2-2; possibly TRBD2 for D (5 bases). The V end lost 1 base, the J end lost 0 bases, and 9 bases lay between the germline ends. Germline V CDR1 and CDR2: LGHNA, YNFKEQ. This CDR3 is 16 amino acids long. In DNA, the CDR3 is TGTGCCAGCAGCCAAGCCCCCGGGGCGAACACCGGGGAGCTGTTTTTT. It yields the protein CASSQAPGANTGELFF.

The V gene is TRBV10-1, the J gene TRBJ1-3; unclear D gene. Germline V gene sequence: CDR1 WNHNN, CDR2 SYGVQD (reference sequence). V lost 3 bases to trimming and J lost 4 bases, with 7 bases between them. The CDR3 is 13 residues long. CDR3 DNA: TGCGCCAGCAGTGACATTGGGGGAAACACCATATATTTT. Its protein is CASSDIGGNTIYF.

CDR3 sequence reads: CASSYSKGQGHYEQYF. In DNA form, the CDR3 reads TGTGCCAGCAGTTACTCGAAGGGACAGGGTCACTACGAGCAGTACTTC. This sequence joins TRBV6-5 and TRBJ2-7; 9 bases are a match to TRBD1. Germline V gives CDR1 MNHEY, CDR2 SVGAGI. This CDR3 comprises 16 residues. V shed 0 bases and J 3 bases; nucleotides not matched to a gene: 6.